This T cell receptor (beta chain) was captured in a study of cytomegalovirus exposure and HLA in healthy donors. The CDR3 consists of 17 residues. V was pared by 4 bases and J by 0 bases, with 18 bases between. In germline, CDR1 is SGHDT, CDR2 YYEEEE. PCR employed 60 Vbeta and 13 Jbeta primers. Sequenced by immunoSEQ multiplex PCR; TCRdb stores in-frame clones only, minus some. The sample shows about 130,000 clones, approximately 80% of them seen only once. The receptor was isolated from a man younger than 35 in good health and CMV-seronegative. The sample taken for sequencing was PBMCs. This sequence joins TRBV5-6 and TRBJ2-3; TRBD2 might be the D (5 bases). CDR3 sequence reads: CASSLVGLASSTDTQYF. In nucleotides, the CDR3 is TGTGCCAGCAGCCTGGTTGGGCTAGCCTCTAGCACAGATACGCAGTATTTT.